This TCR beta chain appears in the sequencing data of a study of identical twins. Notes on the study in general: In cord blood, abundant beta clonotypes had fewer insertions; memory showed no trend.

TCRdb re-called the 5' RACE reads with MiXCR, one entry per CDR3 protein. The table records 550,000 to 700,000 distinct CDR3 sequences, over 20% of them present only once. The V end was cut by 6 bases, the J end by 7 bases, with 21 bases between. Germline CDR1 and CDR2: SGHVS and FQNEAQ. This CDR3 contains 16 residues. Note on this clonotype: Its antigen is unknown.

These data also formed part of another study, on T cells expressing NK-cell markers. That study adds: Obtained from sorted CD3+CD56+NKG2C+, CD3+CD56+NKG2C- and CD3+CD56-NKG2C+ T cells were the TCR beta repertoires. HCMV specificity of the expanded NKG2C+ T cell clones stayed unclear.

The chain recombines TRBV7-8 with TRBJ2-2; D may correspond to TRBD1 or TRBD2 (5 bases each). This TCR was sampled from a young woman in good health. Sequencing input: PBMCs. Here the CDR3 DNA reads TGTGCCAGCAGTCGTAGGGAAACGGGACGTAGCGGGGAGCTGTTTTTT. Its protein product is CASSRRETGRSGELFF.